Listed below are T cell receptor beta chains from one sample, sequenced in a study of shared clonotypes between healthy human individuals. The repertoire was sequenced with immunoSEQ multiplex PCR; TCRdb's copy has only in-frame clones and lacks some. The repertoire holds 2.3 million or so clones, approximately 93% seen once, with 0.35% to 0.45% in the top ten. The sequencing sample was made of naive CD4+ T cells from PBMCs. Receptor source: a man younger than 35 in good health. Some clones in this sample may be carry-over from other donors' samples. Both conserved end residues are part of each CDR3. A D gene is named only where the DNA matches it firmly. For some rows the clone size is stated as once, few or many, or as a class when expanded; others skip it.

TRBD1 | TRBJ1-2 | NA | TRBV5-4 | CASSLARGQLAHYGYTF | TGTGCCAGCAGCTTAGCCAGGGGGCAGCTGGCCCACTATGGCTACACCTTC
NA | TRBJ1-2 | NA | TRBV27 | CASSFLVQGGGYTF | TGTGCCAGCAGTTTTTTAGTCCAGGGCGGGGGCTACACCTTC
NA | TRBJ2-2 | NA | TRBV5-4 | CASRSRGSNTGELFF | TGTGCCAGCAGGTCCCGCGGGTCGAACACCGGGGAGCTGTTTTTT
NA | TRBJ2-7 | NA | TRBV5-4 | CASSLAASSYEQYF | TGTGCCAGCAGCTTGGCAGCGAGCTCCTACGAGCAGTACTTC
NA | TRBJ1-2 | NA | TRBV6-1 | CASSEAGTVNYGYTF | TGTGCCAGCAGTGAAGCGGGGACGGTTAACTATGGCTACACCTTC
TRBD2 | TRBJ2-1 | NA | TRBV6-1 | CASGLAGAYNEQFF | TGTGCCAGCGGACTAGCGGGAGCTTACAATGAGCAGTTCTTC
TRBD1 | TRBJ2-5 | NA | TRBV7-2 | CASSSGQGPYETQYF | TGTGCCAGCAGCTCCGGACAGGGACCCTATGAGACCCAGTACTTC
TRBD1 | TRBJ2-2 | NA | TRBV10-3 | CAISAGQTNTGELFF | TGTGCCATCAGTGCGGGACAGACTAACACCGGGGAGCTGTTTTTT
TRBD1 | TRBJ1-2 | few | TRBV30 | CAWSTGQHYGYTF | TGTGCCTGGAGTACGGGACAGCATTATGGCTACACCTTC
NA | TRBJ1-2 | once | TRBV5-1 | CASSPAGTTYYGYTF | TGCGCCAGCAGCCCCGCCGGGACGACGTACTATGGCTACACCTTC
TRBD1 | TRBJ2-7 | NA | TRBV7-9 | CASSLRQGYEQYF | TGTGCCAGCAGCCTTAGACAGGGCTACGAGCAGTACTTC
TRBD2 | TRBJ2-2 | NA | TRBV5-4 | CASSVTSGSVGELFF | TGTGCCAGCAGCGTGACTAGCGGGAGTGTCGGGGAGCTGTTTTTT
NA | TRBJ2-1 | NA | TRBV29-1 | CSVLTRGMEQFF | TGCAGCGTTTTAACTAGGGGGATGGAGCAGTTCTTC
NA | TRBJ2-5 | NA | TRBV29-1 | CSGGDSGAETQYF | TGCAGCGGGGGGGACAGTGGAGCAGAGACCCAGTACTTC
NA | TRBJ2-1 | NA | TRBV7-2 | CTSSFFSVSEQFF | TGTACCAGCAGCTTCTTTTCGGTTAGTGAGCAGTTCTTC
TRBD1 | TRBJ1-2 | NA | TRBV5-1 | CASSLSGQSASPYGYTF | TGCGCCAGCAGCTTGTCGGGACAGAGCGCTTCCCCCTATGGCTACACCTTC
TRBD2 | TRBJ2-3 | NA | TRBV2 | CASSDGWRGTTDTQYF | TGTGCCAGCAGTGACGGTTGGCGGGGGACCACAGATACGCAGTATTTT
TRBD1 | TRBJ2-1 | NA | TRBV5-1 | CASSWGTVSSYNEQFF | TGCGCCAGCAGCTGGGGGACAGTTAGCTCCTACAATGAGCAGTTCTTC
NA | TRBJ2-1 | NA | TRBV7-3 | CASSVLGEYNEQFF | TGTGCCAGCAGCGTTCTGGGCGAATACAATGAGCAGTTCTTC
NA | TRBJ1-1 | NA | TRBV6-5 | CASSYSRRVNTEAFF | TGTGCCAGCAGTTACTCTAGGCGAGTGAACACTGAAGCTTTCTTT
NA | TRBJ2-1 | NA | TRBV6-5 | CASSFTPGPSYNEQFF | TGTGCCAGCAGTTTCACTCCGGGACCATCCTACAATGAGCAGTTCTTC
NA | TRBJ2-1 | NA | TRBV7-6 | CASSNIYKATSGEGNEQFF | TGTGCCAGCAGCAATATTTACAAGGCGACAAGCGGCGAGGGTAATGAGCAGTTCTTC
NA | TRBJ1-2 | NA | TRBV5-6 | CASSLYRGNYGYTF | TGTGCCAGCAGCTTGTATCGGGGGAACTATGGCTACACCTTC
NA | TRBJ1-4 | NA | TRBV5-1 | CASSLGFGGQEEKLFF | TGCGCCAGCAGCTTGGGATTTGGGGGGCAGGAAGAAAAACTGTTTTTT
TRBD1 | TRBJ2-3 | NA | TRBV19 | CASKGQGQPDTQYF | TGTGCCAGTAAAGGACAGGGCCAGCCAGATACGCAGTATTTT
TRBD2 | TRBJ2-1 | NA | TRBV28 | CASSLAGGRVNEQFF | TGTGCCAGCAGTTTAGCGGGAGGGAGGGTAAATGAGCAGTTCTTC
NA | TRBJ1-2 | once | TRBV28 | CASQIGGSPDRRWGYTF | TGTGCCAGCCAGATTGGTGGAAGCCCGGACCGCCGGTGGGGCTACACCTTC
NA | TRBJ2-1 | once | TRBV28 | CASSPFDYNEQFF | TGTGCCAGCAGTCCGTTCGATTACAATGAGCAGTTCTTC
NA | TRBJ1-3 | NA | TRBV29-1 | CSVRQASGNTIYF | TGCAGCGTTAGGCAAGCCTCTGGAAACACCATATATTTT
TRBD2 | TRBJ2-5 | NA | TRBV10-3 | CAISETSGRETQYF | TGTGCCATCAGTGAGACTAGCGGAAGGGAGACCCAGTACTTC
TRBD2 | TRBJ2-1 | NA | TRBV7-3 | CASSPGTSSSYNEQFF | TGTGCCAGCAGCCCCGGGACTAGCTCTTCCTACAATGAGCAGTTCTTC
NA | TRBJ1-3 | NA | TRBV18 | CASSPPGESGNTIYF | TGTGCCAGCTCACCTCCGGGGGAGTCTGGAAACACCATATATTTT
NA | TRBJ2-2 | NA | TRBV7-8 | CASSLFGVPNTGELFF | TGTGCCAGCAGCTTGTTTGGGGTACCGAACACCGGGGAGCTGTTTTTT
NA | TRBJ2-7 | once | TRBV5-1 | CASRAGRVGEQYF | TGCGCCAGCAGGGCCGGCAGGGTAGGAGAGCAGTACTTC
NA | TRBJ2-3 | NA | TRBV9 | CASSAVGTDTQYF | TGTGCCAGCAGCGCGGTTGGCACAGATACGCAGTATTTT
NA | TRBJ1-1 | few | TRBV7-9 | CASSFTVNTEAFF | TGTGCCAGCAGCTTTACTGTGAACACTGAAGCTTTCTTT
NA | TRBJ2-1 | NA | TRBV7-2 | CASSLTGYNEQFF | TGTGCCAGCAGCCTAACGGGTTACAATGAGCAGTTCTTC
NA | TRBJ2-7 | NA | TRBV5-1 | CASRSGGAYEQYF | TGCGCCAGCAGGTCCGGGGGAGCCTACGAGCAGTACTTC
NA | TRBJ1-1 | NA | TRBV6-1 | CASSERVGEGLNTEAFF | TGTGCCAGCAGTGAAAGGGTTGGGGAGGGGTTGAACACTGAAGCTTTCTTT
TRBD2 | TRBJ2-3 | NA | TRBV6-1 | CASSERTSGTSTDTQYF | TGTGCCAGCAGTGAAAGGACTAGCGGAACTAGCACAGATACGCAGTATTTT
NA | TRBJ2-7 | once | TRBV6-6 | CASTPRTEAYEQYF | TGTGCCAGCACCCCTAGGACTGAAGCCTACGAGCAGTACTTC
NA | TRBJ1-1 | NA | TRBV18 | CASSPVHTAEAFF | TGTGCCAGCTCACCAGTCCACACCGCTGAAGCTTTCTTT
TRBD2 | TRBJ2-2 | NA | TRBV4-1 | CASSPRRLAGGAGELFF | TGCGCCAGCAGCCCTCGCAGACTAGCGGGAGGGGCCGGGGAGCTGTTTTTT
NA | TRBJ1-3 | NA | TRBV19 | CASSDPSGGSGNTIYF | TGTGCCAGTTCCGACCCCTCCGGGGGCTCTGGAAACACCATATATTTT
NA | TRBJ2-3 | NA | TRBV11-2 | CASSPKLGSTDTQYF | TGTGCCAGCAGCCCGAAACTGGGAAGCACAGATACGCAGTATTTT
NA | TRBJ2-7 | NA | TRBV18 | CASSPSRVGYEQYF | TGTGCCAGCTCACCCTCCAGGGTTGGATACGAGCAGTACTTC
TRBD1 | TRBJ1-1 | NA | TRBV5-1 | CASSPWAGGGTGREAFF | TGCGCCAGCAGCCCCTGGGCAGGGGGCGGGACGGGGCGGGAAGCTTTCTTT
NA | TRBJ2-7 | NA | TRBV19 | CASSIRQGGEQYF | TGTGCCAGTAGTATTCGCCAGGGAGGCGAGCAGTACTTC
TRBD2 | TRBJ2-1 | NA | TRBV4-2 | CASSQPLAGSNEQFF | TGTGCCAGCAGCCAACCACTAGCGGGAAGCAATGAGCAGTTCTTC
TRBD2 | TRBJ2-5 | NA | TRBV5-1 | CASGGLAGETQYF | TGCGCCAGCGGGGGCCTAGCGGGAGAGACCCAGTACTTC
NA | TRBJ1-5 | NA | TRBV18 | CASSPYPGMLPQHF | TGTGCCAGCTCACCATATCCAGGGATGTTGCCCCAGCATTTT